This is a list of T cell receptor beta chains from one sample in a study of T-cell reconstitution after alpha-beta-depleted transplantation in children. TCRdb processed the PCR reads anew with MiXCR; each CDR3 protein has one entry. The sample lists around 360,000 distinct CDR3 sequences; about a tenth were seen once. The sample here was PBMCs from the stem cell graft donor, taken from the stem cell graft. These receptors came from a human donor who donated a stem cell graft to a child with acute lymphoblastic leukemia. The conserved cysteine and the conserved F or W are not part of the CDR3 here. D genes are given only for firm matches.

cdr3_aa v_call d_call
SVDAGGGGQF TRBV29-1 TRBD2
SARSTGEVYEQF TRBV20-1 TRBD1
ASSLTRFPSGEQF TRBV5-5 -
ASSRGQGILYEQY TRBV5-1 TRBD1
ASSLGAGASPDEQF TRBV12-3/TRBV12-4 -
ASRSARRDPNEQF TRBV12-3/TRBV12-4 -
SARGTGGLGDEQF TRBV20-1 TRBD1
ASSLRGARPYEQY TRBV5-1 -
ASSPGLAGPSYEQY TRBV27 TRBD2
ASRKASSLGETQY TRBV3-1 -
ASSNLNNEQF TRBV19 -
ASSLDQGKNEAF TRBV5-5 -
ASRTTGTVNTEAF TRBV5-5 TRBD1
ASSSRLVQETQY TRBV5-5 -
ASSWRTSGSPGEQF TRBV5-1 TRBD2
ASSLALIADNEQF TRBV7-2 -
ATRDSHNQPQH TRBV19 -
SVTGSGVGETQY TRBV20-1 -
ASSTQTGPNTEAF TRBV5-1 -
ADSKGGTDTQY TRBV5-4 -
ASSLATSSYEQY TRBV7-6 -
ASRSRANEKLF TRBV7-6 -
SVGQGWNEQF TRBV29-1 -
ASKNRDFSSRPADHNEQF TRBV6-2/TRBV6-3 -
ASSVLGNAEAF TRBV9 -
ASSQRAGATPQGQETQY TRBV4-3 -
ASSLDGGTLH TRBV5-1 -
ASSLGLATSTDTQY TRBV28 TRBD2
ASSYSTGQGAF TRBV6-2/TRBV6-3 -
SARSLRDNTDTQY TRBV20-1 -
ASSSLRLANEQY TRBV12-3/TRBV12-4 TRBD2
ASSPDLYRQY TRBV11-2 -
ASSFRNYGYT TRBV7-8 -
ASTAGGGLGEAF TRBV27 TRBD1
STMGLAADTQY TRBV29-1 -
ASSPQGGGELF TRBV28 -
ASSVDGTGGATGELF TRBV9 TRBD1
ASSYGLAETQY TRBV11-2 TRBD2
ASSLGTGVYTGELF TRBV4-1 TRBD1
ASSIRDRDSPLH TRBV5-1 TRBD1
SAGPGSTDTQY TRBV20-1 -
ASGTSGRLRSYNEQF TRBV6-2/TRBV6-3 TRBD2
ASSSLAAPQETQY TRBV7-9 TRBD2
ASRIADQPQH TRBV19 -
ASSPLARSTDTQY TRBV7-2 TRBD2
ASILHPLSRGQLMNTEAF TRBV12-3/TRBV12-4 -
ASSSPGGAGANVLT TRBV12-3/TRBV12-4 -
ASSAQQGANRVDRYNEQF TRBV11-2 TRBD1